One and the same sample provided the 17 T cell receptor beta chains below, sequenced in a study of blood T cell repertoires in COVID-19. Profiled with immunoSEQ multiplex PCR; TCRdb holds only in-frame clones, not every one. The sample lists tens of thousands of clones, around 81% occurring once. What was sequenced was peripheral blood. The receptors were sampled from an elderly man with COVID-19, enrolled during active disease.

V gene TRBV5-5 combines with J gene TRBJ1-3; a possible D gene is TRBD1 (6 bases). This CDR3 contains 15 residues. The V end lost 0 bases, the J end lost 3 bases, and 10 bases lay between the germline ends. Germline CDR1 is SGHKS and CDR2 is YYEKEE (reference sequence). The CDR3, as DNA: TGTGCCAGCAGCTTGGAACAGGGATTTGGAAACACCATATATTTT. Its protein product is CASSLEQGFGNTIYF.

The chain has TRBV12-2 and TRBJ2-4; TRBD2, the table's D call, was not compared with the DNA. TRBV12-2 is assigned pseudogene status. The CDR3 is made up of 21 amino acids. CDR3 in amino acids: CASRLGRLAGGPIPILYIQYF. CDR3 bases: TGTGCAAGTCGCTTAGGACGACTAGCGGGGGGACCTATCCCGATCTTATACATTCAGTACTTC.

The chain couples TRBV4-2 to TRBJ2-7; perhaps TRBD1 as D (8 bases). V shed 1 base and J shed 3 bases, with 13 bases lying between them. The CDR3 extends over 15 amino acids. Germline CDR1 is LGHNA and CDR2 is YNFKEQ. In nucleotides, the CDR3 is TGTGCCAGCAGCCAAGTTACAGGGGGGGACTACGAGCAGTACTTC. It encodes CASSQVTGGDYEQYF.

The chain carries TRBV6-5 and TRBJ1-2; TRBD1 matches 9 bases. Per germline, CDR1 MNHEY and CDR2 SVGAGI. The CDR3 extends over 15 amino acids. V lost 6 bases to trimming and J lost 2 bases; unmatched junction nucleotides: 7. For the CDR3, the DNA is TGTGCCAGCAGGCGACGGGACAGGGAAAACTATGGCTACACCTTC. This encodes CASRRRDRENYGYTF.

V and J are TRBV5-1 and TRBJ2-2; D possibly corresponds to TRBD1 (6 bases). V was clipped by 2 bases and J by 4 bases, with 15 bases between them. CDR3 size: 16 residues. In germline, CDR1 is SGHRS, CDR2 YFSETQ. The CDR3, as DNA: TGCGCCAGCAGCTTCGCACCTGGGACACTCACCGGGGAGCTGTTTTTT. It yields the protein CASSFAPGTLTGELFF.

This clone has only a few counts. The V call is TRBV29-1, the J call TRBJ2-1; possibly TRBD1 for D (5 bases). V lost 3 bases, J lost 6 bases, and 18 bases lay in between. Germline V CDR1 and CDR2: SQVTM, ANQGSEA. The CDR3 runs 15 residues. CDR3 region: CSVDAGIVIGNEQFF. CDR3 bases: TGCAGCGTTGACGCAGGGATTGTAATTGGCAATGAGCAGTTCTTC.

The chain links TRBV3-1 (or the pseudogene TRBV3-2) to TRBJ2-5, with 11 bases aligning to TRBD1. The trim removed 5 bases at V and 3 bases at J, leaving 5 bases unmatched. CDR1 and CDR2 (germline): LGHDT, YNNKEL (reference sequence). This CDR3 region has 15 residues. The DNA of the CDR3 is TGTGCCAGCAGCTTGGACAGGGGGCAAGAAGAGACCCAGTACTTC. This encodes CASSLDRGQEETQYF.

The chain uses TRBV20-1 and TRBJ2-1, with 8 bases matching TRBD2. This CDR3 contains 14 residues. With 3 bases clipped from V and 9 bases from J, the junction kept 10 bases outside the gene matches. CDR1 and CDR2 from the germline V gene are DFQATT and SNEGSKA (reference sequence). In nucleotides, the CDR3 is TGCAGTGCTAGTCGGGGATTAGCGGGACGTGAGCAGTTCTTC. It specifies CSASRGLAGREQFF.

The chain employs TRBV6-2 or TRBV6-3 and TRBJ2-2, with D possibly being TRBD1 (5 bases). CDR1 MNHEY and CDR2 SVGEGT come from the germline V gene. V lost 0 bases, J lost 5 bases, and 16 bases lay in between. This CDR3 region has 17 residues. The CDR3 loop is CASSYSIRQGDTGELFF. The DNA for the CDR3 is TGTGCCAGCAGTTACTCGATTAGGCAGGGTGATACCGGGGAGCTGTTTTTT.

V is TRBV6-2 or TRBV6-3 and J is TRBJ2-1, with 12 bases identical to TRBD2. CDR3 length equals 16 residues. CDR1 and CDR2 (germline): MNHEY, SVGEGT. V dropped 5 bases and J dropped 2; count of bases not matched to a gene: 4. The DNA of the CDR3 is TGTGCCAGCAGTCCCGGACTAGCGGGGCCCTACAATGAGCAGTTCTTC. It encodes CASSPGLAGPYNEQFF.

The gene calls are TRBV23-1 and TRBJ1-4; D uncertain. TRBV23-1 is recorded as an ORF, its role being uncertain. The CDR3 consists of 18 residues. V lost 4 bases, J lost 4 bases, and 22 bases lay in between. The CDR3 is CASSRGRRGRTLNEKLFF. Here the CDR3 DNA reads TGCGCCAGCAGTCGTGGGAGGCGAGGGAGAACTCTTAATGAAAAACTGTTTTTT.

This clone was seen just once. In DNA, the CDR3 is TGTGCCAGCAGTCCACGGGACAGGGGTATTTACGAGCAGTACTTC. Protein product: CASSPRDRGIYEQYF. V usage is TRBV28 and J usage is TRBJ2-7; 10 bases are shared with TRBD1. The length of the CDR3 is 15 residues. Trimming took 5 bases from V and 4 from J; bases not matched to a gene: 8. CDR1 and CDR2 (germline): MDHEN, SYDVKM.

The DNA for the CDR3 is TGTGCCACCAGTGGTCCCGGGACCTACGAGCAGTACTTC. Amino acids: CATSGPGTYEQYF. The V call is TRBV24-1, the J call TRBJ2-7; D perhaps matches TRBD2 (5 bases). Germline-derived CDR1 and CDR2 are KGHDR and SFDVKD. This CDR3 is built from 13 residues. V was pared by 5 bases and J by 2 bases, with 9 bases between.

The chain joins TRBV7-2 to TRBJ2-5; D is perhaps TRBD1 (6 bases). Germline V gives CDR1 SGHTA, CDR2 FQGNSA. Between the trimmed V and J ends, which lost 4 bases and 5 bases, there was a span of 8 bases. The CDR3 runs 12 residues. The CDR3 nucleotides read TGTGCCAGCAGCTCAGGGGCGGAGACCCAGTACTTC. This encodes CASSSGAETQYF.

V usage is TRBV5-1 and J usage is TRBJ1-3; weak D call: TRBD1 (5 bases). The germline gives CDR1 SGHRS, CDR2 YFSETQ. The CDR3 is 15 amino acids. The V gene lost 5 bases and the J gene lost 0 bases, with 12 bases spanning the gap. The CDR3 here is CASRGGETSGNTIYF. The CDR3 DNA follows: TGCGCCAGCAGGGGAGGGGAGACCTCTGGAAACACCATATATTTT.

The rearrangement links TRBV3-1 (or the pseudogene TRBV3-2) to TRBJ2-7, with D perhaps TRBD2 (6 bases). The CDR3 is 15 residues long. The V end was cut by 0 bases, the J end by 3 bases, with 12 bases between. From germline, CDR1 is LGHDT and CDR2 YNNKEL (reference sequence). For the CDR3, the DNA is TGTGCCAGCAGCCAAGATCCGGGGGTCGGCTACGAGCAGTACTTC. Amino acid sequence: CASSQDPGVGYEQYF.

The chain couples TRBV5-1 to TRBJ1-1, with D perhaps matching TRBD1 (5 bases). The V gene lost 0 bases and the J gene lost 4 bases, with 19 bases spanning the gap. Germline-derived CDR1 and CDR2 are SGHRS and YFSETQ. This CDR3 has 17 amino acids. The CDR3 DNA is TGCGCCAGCAGCTTGGAGGGCGACTACTTCGGGGGCACTGAAGCTTTCTTT. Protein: CASSLEGDYFGGTEAFF.